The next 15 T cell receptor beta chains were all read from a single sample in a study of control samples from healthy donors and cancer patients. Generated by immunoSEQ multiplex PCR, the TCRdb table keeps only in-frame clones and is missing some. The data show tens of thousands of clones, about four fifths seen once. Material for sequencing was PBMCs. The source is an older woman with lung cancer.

The CDR3 loop reads CASSLTGDYGYTF. The CDR3 nucleotides read TGCGCCAGCAGCTTGACAGGAGACTATGGCTACACCTTC. The chain couples TRBV5-1 to TRBJ1-2, with a tentative D call TRBD1 (5 bases). The germline V and J ends were trimmed by 1 base and 3 bases, with 7 bases remaining between them. This CDR3 has 13 residues. Germline V gene sequence: CDR1 SGHRS, CDR2 YFSETQ.

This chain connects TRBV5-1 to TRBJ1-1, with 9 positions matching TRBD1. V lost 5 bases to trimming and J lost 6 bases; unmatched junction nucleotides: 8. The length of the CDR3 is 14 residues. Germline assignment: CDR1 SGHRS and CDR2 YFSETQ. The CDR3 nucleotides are TGCGCCAGCAGTTTCGAACAGGGGGCTGCTGAAGCTTTCTTT. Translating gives CASSFEQGAAEAFF.

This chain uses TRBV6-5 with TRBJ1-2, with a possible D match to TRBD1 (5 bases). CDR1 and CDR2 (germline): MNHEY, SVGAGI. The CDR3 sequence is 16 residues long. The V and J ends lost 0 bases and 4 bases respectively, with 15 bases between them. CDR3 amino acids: CASSYSFLGDLYGYTF. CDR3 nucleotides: TGTGCCAGCAGTTACTCGTTTTTGGGGGATCTCTATGGCTACACCTTC.

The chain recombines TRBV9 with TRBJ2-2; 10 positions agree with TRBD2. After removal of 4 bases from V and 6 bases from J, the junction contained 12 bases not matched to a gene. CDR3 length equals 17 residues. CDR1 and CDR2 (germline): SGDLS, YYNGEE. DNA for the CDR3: TGTGCCAGCAGCCCCCCGACACTAGCGGGAAAGGCCGGGGAGCTGTTTTTT. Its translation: CASSPPTLAGKAGELFF.

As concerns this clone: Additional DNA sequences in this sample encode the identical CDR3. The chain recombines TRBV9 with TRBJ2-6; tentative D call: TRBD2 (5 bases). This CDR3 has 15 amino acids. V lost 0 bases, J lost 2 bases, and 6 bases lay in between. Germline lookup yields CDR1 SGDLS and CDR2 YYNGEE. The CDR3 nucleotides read TGTGCCAGCAGCGTAGCCGGGGCTGGGGCCAACGTCCTGACTTTC. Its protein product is CASSVAGAGANVLTF. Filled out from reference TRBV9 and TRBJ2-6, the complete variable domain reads DSGVTQTPKHLITATGQRVTLRCSPRSGDLSVYWYQQSLDQGLQFLIQYYNGEERAKGNILERFSAQQFPDLHSELNLSSLELGDSALYFCASSVAGAGANVLTFGAGSRLTVL.

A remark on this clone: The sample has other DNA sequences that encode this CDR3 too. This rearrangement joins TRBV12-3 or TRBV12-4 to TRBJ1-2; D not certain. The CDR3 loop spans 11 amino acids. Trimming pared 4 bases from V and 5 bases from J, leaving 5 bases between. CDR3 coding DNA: TGTGCCAGCAGTTCGAGGTATGGCTACACCTTC. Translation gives CASSSRYGYTF.

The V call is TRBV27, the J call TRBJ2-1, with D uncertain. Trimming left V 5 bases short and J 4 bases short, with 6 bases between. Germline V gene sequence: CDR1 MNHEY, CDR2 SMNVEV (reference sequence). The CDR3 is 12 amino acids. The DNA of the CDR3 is TGTGCCAGCAGTCCGAATTACAATGAGCAGTTCTTC. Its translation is CASSPNYNEQFF.

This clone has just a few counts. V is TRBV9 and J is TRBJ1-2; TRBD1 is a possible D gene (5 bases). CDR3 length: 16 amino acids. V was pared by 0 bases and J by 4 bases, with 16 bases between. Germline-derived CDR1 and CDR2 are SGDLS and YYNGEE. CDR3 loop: CASSVEGKREGYGYTF. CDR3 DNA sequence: TGTGCCAGCAGCGTAGAGGGGAAGAGGGAGGGCTATGGCTACACCTTC. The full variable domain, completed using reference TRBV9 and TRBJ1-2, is DSGVTQTPKHLITATGQRVTLRCSPRSGDLSVYWYQQSLDQGLQFLIQYYNGEERAKGNILERFSAQQFPDLHSELNLSSLELGDSALYFCASSVEGKREGYGYTFGSGTRLTVV.

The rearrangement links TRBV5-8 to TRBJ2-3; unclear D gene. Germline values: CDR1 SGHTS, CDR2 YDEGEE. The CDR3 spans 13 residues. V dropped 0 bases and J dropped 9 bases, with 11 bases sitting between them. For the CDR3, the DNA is TGTGCCAGCAGCTTGGCCTCGGCTCTAACGCAGTATTTT. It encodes CASSLASALTQYF.

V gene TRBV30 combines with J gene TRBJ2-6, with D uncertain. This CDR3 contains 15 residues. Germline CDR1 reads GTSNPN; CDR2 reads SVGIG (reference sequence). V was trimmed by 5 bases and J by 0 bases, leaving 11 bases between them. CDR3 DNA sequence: TGTGCCTGGGAGTGGAGTAGCTCTGGGGCCAACGTCCTGACTTTC. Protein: CAWEWSSSGANVLTF.

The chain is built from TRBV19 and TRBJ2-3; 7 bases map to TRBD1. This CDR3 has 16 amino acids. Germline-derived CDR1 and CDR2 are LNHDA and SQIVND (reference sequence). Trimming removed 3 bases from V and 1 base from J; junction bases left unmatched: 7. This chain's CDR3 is CASSILPGQGTDTQYF. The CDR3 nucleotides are TGTGCCAGTAGTATCCTCCCCGGACAGGGCACAGATACGCAGTATTTT.

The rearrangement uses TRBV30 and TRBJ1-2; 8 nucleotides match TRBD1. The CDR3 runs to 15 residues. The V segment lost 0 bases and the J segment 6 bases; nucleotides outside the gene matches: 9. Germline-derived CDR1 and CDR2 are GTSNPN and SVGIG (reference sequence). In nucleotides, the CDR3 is TGTGCCTGGAGTGTATCCGGACAGGGAAGAGATGGCTACACCTTC. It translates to CAWSVSGQGRDGYTF. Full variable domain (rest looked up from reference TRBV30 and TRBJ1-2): SQTIHQWPATLVQPVGSPLSLECTVEGTSNPNLYWYRQAAGRGLQLLFYSVGIGQISSEVPQNLSASRPQDRQFILSSKKLLLSDSGFYLCAWSVSGQGRDGYTFGSGTRLTVV.

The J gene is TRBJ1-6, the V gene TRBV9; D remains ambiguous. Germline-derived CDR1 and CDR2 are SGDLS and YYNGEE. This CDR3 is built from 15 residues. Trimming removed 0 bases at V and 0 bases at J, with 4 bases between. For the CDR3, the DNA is TGTGCCAGCAGCGTAGCGACCTCCTATAATTCACCCCTCCACTTT. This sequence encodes CASSVATSYNSPLHF.

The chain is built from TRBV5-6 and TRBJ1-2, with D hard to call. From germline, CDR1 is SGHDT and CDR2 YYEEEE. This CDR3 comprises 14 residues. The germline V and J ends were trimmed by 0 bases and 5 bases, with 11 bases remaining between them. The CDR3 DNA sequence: TGTGCCAGCAGCTTGGGTTTCCGCTCATATGGCTACACCTTC. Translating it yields CASSLGFRSYGYTF.

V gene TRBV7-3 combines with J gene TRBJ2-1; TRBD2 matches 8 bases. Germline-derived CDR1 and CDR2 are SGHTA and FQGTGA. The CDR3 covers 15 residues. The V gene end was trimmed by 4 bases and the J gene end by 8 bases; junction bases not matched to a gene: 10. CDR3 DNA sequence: TGTGCCAGCAGCTCCGGGCAACCGGGAGGGGATGAGCAGTTCTTC. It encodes CASSSGQPGGDEQFF.